The 20 T cell receptor beta chains in this list originate from one sample, sequenced in a study of blood T cells in healthy people across ages. The use of a sample-barcoded 5' primer and a J-beta primer mix characterized a second PCR of 7 to 11 cycles. Each CDR3 protein gets one entry after TCRdb re-called the 5' RACE reads with MiXCR. There are 590,000 or so distinct CDR3 sequences in the sample; about 30% occur only once, and roughly 14% lies in the top ten. Sequenced input: blood. These receptors all stem from a woman of 80 years or more in good health.

In this sample, this clonotype turned up many times. The chain joins TRBV13 to TRBJ2-7; a weak D match, TRBD1 (6 bases). V was shortened by 3 bases and J by 12 bases, with 18 bases between the two germline ends. The germline V gene has CDR1 PRHDT and CDR2 FYEKMQ (reference sequence). The CDR3 consists of 13 residues. The DNA of the CDR3 is TGTGCCAGCAGCTTTAAACAGGGTCTAAGGAGGTACTTC. It translates to CASSFKQGLRRYF.

Of note for this clonotype: One base away lies a much larger clone, so this may be a sequencing read error. This chain joins TRBV6-2 or TRBV6-3 and TRBJ2-7; a possible D gene is TRBD2 (5 bases). V gave up 8 bases and J gave up 0 bases, with 14 bases separating them. The germline CDR1 and CDR2 sequences are MNHEY and SVGEGT. The CDR3 extends over 14 amino acids. The CDR3 coding sequence is TGTGCCAGCTGGGATCAGGCGGGCTCCTACGAGCAGTACTTC. Translation gives CASWDQAGSYEQYF.

V is TRBV12-3 or TRBV12-4 and J is TRBJ1-1, with unresolved D. V was pared by 3 bases and J by 1 base, with 9 bases between. The CDR3 runs to 14 residues. The CDR3 nucleotides are TGTGCCAGCAGTTTCGGAGAGGCGAACACTGAAGCTTTCTTT. This translates into CASSFGEANTEAFF.

This chain links TRBV15 with TRBJ2-3; 13 bases line up with TRBD2. The CDR3 loop spans 17 amino acids. CDR1 and CDR2 (germline): LNHNV, YYDKDF (reference sequence). Germline trimming cut 3 bases from V and 1 base from J; bases unmatched to any gene: 4. The CDR3 region is CATSSGTSGVGTDTQYF. CDR3 in DNA: TGTGCCACCAGCAGTGGGACTAGCGGGGTCGGCACAGATACGCAGTATTTT.

This clonotype was counted ten times or more. The V and J genes are TRBV15 and TRBJ1-2; 7 bases align to TRBD1. The V gene's germline CDR1 is LNHNV and CDR2 YYDKDF (reference sequence). This CDR3 has 15 residues. Unmatched junction bases numbered 8, after V lost 3 bases and J lost 4 bases. The CDR3 is CATSRDRTASYGYTF. In DNA form, the CDR3 reads TGTGCCACCAGCAGGGACAGGACGGCTTCCTATGGCTACACCTTC. The full variable domain, its missing parts supplied by reference TRBV15 and TRBJ1-2, is DAMVIQNPRYQVTQFGKPVTLSCSQTLNHNVMYWYQQKSSQAPKLLFHYYDKDFNNEADTPDNFQSRRPNTSFCFLDIRSPGLGDTAMYLCATSRDRTASYGYTFGSGTRLTVV.

This clonotype was recorded at least ten times. This chain uses TRBV6-5 with TRBJ1-2; 7 bases align to TRBD1. J lost 4 bases, V lost 6 bases, and 11 bases had no gene match. Germline V gene data show CDR1 as MNHEY and CDR2 as SVGAGI. The CDR3 has 15 amino acids. This CDR3 is CASSPRAGTVYGYTF. DNA of the CDR3: TGTGCCAGCAGCCCCCGGGCCGGGACAGTCTATGGCTACACCTTC.

This clonotype showed up just a few times. This sequence may be a read error, since a much larger clone differs from it by one base. The V call is TRBV29-1, the J call TRBJ1-2; D is unclear. The CDR3 loop spans 14 amino acids. Germline V gene lookup returns CDR1 SQVTM and CDR2 ANQGSEA. The CDR3 DNA follows: TGCAGCGCGTCTGGCACCTATACCAACTGTGGCTACACCTTC. Amino acid sequence: CSASGTYTNCGYTF.

The chain carries TRBV9 and TRBJ2-1; tentatively, D is TRBD1 (5 bases). The better agreement between TRBJ2-7 and the DNA end casts doubt on the J call. The CDR3 is 15 amino acids. CDR1 SGDLS and CDR2 YYNGEE come from the germline V gene. The CDR3 spells CASSPSWGSYNEQYF. The CDR3 bases are TGTGCCAGCAGCCCTTCCTGGGGCTCCTACAATGAGCAGTACTTC.

In this sample, this clonotype turned up once. A much larger clone is a single base away; this may be a read error. Here the CDR3 reads CATSRDLANYEQYF. The CDR3 DNA sequence: TGTGCCACCAGCAGAGATCTGGCCAACTACGAGCAGTACTTC. This sequence joins TRBV15 and TRBJ2-7; D is unclear. Germline V gene lookup returns CDR1 LNHNV and CDR2 YYDKDF (reference sequence). The CDR3 has 14 amino acids. Trimming took off 0 bases at V and 3 bases at J, with 9 bases between the two ends.

V and J are TRBV6-1 and TRBJ2-3; weak D call: TRBD2 (7 bases). The length of the CDR3 is 20 residues. The germline gives CDR1 MNHNS, CDR2 SASEGT. V was clipped by 0 bases and J by 1 base, with 23 bases between them. CDR3 sequence reads: CASSEARAGRGWIGTDTQYF. The CDR3, as DNA: TGTGCCAGCAGTGAAGCAAGGGCAGGGAGGGGGTGGATTGGCACAGATACGCAGTATTTT.

This clonotype was picked up many times. V is TRBV12-3 or TRBV12-4 and J is TRBJ1-6; a weak D match, TRBD1 (6 bases). This CDR3 is 13 amino acids long. Trimming took 5 bases from V and 9 from J, leaving 11 bases between them. The CDR3 nucleotides read TGTGCCAGCAGTGAAACAGGGAGTTCACCCCTCCACTTT. It codes for CASSETGSSPLHF.

This clonotype showed up just a few times. This rearrangement joins TRBV30 to TRBJ1-1; D is unclear. The CDR3 consists of 13 residues. Germline V CDR1 and CDR2: GTSNPN, SVGIG (reference sequence). V lost 5 bases and J 4 bases, leaving 14 bases between the germline ends. The DNA of the CDR3 is TGTGCCTGGGCCCCGATTACGCGCACTGAAGCTTTCTTT. Its translation is CAWAPITRTEAFF.

This clonotype turned up a few times. This chain links TRBV21-1 with TRBJ2-5; the D call TRBD1 from the table was never checked on the DNA. TRBV21-1 is a known pseudogene. The CDR3 contains 15 residues. The CDR3 DNA reads as TGTGCCAGCAGTGCCCGGGACAGGGTACAAGAGACCCAGTACTTC. It codes for CASSARDRVQETQYF.

The sample holds many counts of this clonotype. The chain joins TRBV2 to TRBJ2-7; D might be TRBD1 or TRBD2, each matching 5 bases. V was cut by 7 bases and J by 6 bases, with 16 bases left in between. This CDR3 contains 13 residues. Germline lookup yields CDR1 SNHLY and CDR2 FYNNEI. As DNA, the CDR3 is TGTGCCAGCACTACCGGGACCTTCGGCGAGCAGTACTTC. Translating it yields CASTTGTFGEQYF.

The table lists this clonotype with a few counts. The V gene is TRBV28, the J gene TRBJ2-7, with D perhaps matching TRBD1 (6 bases). The CDR3 covers 13 residues. Trimming shortened V by 6 bases and J by 3 bases, and 12 bases separated the two germline ends. Germline CDR1 is MDHEN and CDR2 is SYDVKM. The CDR3 region has the DNA TGTGCCAGCAGACAGGGTGTCGGCTACGAGCAGTACTTC. It translates to CASRQGVGYEQYF. Complete variable domain (other parts from reference TRBV28 and TRBJ2-7): DVKVTQSSRYLVKRTGEKVFLECVQDMDHENMFWYRQDPGLGLRLIYFSYDVKMKEKGDIPEGYSVSREKKERFSLILESASTNQTSMYLCASRQGVGYEQYFGPGTRLTVT.

This clonotype was seen repeatedly, ten times or more. The V gene is TRBV6-6, the J gene TRBJ2-1; no reliable D call. V was shortened by 0 bases and J by 0 bases, with 9 bases between the two germline ends. Germline V CDR1 and CDR2: MNHNY, SVGAGI (reference sequence). The CDR3 runs 16 residues. CDR3 bases: TGTGCCAGCAGTTACTCCCCTCGGGCCTCCTACAATGAGCAGTTCTTC. Protein: CASSYSPRASYNEQFF.

On this clonotype: This clone may be a read error of a much larger clone one base away. The chain joins TRBV12-3 or TRBV12-4 to TRBJ2-7; 10 nucleotides align to TRBD2. The CDR3 is 14 residues long. Trimming removed 10 bases from V and 7 bases from J; junction bases left unmatched: 13. In DNA form, the CDR3 reads TGTGCCACAACCCTAGCGGGGGTTTCCAATGAGCAGTACTTC. It encodes CATTLAGVSNEQYF.

This clonotype came up many times. The rearrangement joins TRBV4-1 to TRBJ2-1; 9 bases line up with TRBD1. The CDR3 totals 17 residues. The germline gives CDR1 MGHRA, CDR2 YSYEKL. The V and J ends lost 3 bases and 5 bases, in that order; junction bases with no gene match: 11. CDR3 sequence: CASSQEQGASTDNEQFF. Here the CDR3 DNA reads TGCGCCAGCAGCCAGGAACAGGGGGCGAGTACGGACAATGAGCAGTTCTTC.

Points on this clonotype: A read error may explain this, as a much larger clone is one base away. The chain couples TRBV2 to TRBJ1-2; TRBD1 agrees at 11 bases. The length of the CDR3 is 14 residues. Germline CDR1 and CDR2: SNHLY and FYNNEI. J lost 7 bases, V lost 6 bases, and 7 bases had no gene match. CDR3 bases: TGTGCCAGCAGCGCCGGGACAGGGGGTGGTGGCTACACCTTC. Its translation: CASSAGTGGGGYTF.

This clonotype was counted at least ten times. This could be a read error, since a much larger clone is one nucleotide away. The chain employs TRBV10-3 and TRBJ2-7; weak D call: TRBD2 (5 bases). The germline V gene has CDR1 ENHRY and CDR2 SYGVKD. The CDR3 covers 14 residues. The V gene lost 5 bases and the J gene lost 2 bases, with 13 bases spanning the gap. CDR3 bases: TGTGCCATCAGTTCCAGATTACTAGCCTACGAGCAGTACTTC. It encodes CAISSRLLAYEQYF.